The clone carrying this T cell receptor beta chain was picked up a small number of times. The antigen remains undetermined. Germline and junction disagree at one end, which may indicate a read error. The source of the sample is a study of beta chain features in type 1 diabetes. The overall study: Investigators examined 107,917,701 sorted cells across all samples.

Sequencing targeted expressed TCRB transcripts, as all isolated RNA had been reverse transcribed. Sequencing used immunoSEQ multiplex PCR; TCRdb keeps in-frame clones, though not all of them. The table lists a few hundred thousand clones, approximately 30% of them singletons. General observations from the study: There were fewer insertions and more deletions at the VDJ junctions of type 1 diabetes patients.

A sort by CD45RO/CCR7/CD25/CD127/CD95/CD27 yielded CD4+ naive, central memory, regulatory and stem cell-like memory cells. The source is a man in his late teens or twenties in good health. The material sequenced was naive CD4+ T cells from blood.

CDR3 sequence: CASSLFGLAENF. The CDR3 nucleotides read TGTGCCAGCAGCTTATTCGGACTAGCGGAGAACTTC. The chain uses TRBV7-2 and TRBJ2-5; 10 nucleotides align to TRBD2. Germline CDR1 is SGHTA and CDR2 is FQGNSA. The CDR3 is 12 residues long. The whole variable domain, filled in from reference TRBV7-2 and TRBJ2-5, reads GAGVSQSPSNKVTEKGKDVELRCDPISGHTALYWYRQSLGQGLEFLIYFQGNSAPDKSGLPSDRFSAERTGGSVSTLTIQRTQQEDSAVYLCASSLFGLAENFGPGTRLLVL.